This entry lists 7 T cell receptor beta chains sequenced from one sample in a study of CD8+ T cells in alopecia areata. TCR sequencing used cDNA made by reverse transcription of extracted RNA. Only in-frame clones appear in the TCRdb table, and some are missing; sequencing was by immunoSEQ multiplex PCR. The top ten hold roughly 11% of the sample, which has 150,000 to 200,000 clones, about 67% seen once. This specimen was CD8+ T cells sorted from blood, taken at week 0. The receptors here all came from a human donor with alopecia areata.

This chain connects TRBV4-1 to TRBJ2-7, with D unclear. Germline V gene sequence: CDR1 MGHRA, CDR2 YSYEKL. CDR3 length equals 13 residues. The V end was cut by 0 bases, the J end by 2 bases, with 5 bases between. The CDR3: CASSQDSPYEQYF. The CDR3, as DNA: TGCGCCAGCAGCCAAGACAGCCCCTACGAGCAGTACTTC.

The chain recombines TRBV5-1 with TRBJ1-2; D might be TRBD1 (6 bases). Germline V gene data show CDR1 as SGHRS and CDR2 as YFSETQ. Between the trimmed V and J ends, which lost 3 bases and 3 bases, there was a span of 21 bases. This CDR3 comprises 17 residues. The CDR3 sequence: CASSSPGDGRGYYGYTF. The CDR3 DNA is TGCGCCAGCAGCTCACCAGGGGACGGTCGCGGCTACTATGGCTACACCTTC.

This chain links TRBV30 with TRBJ2-7; 10 bases are shared with TRBD1. CDR3 size: 17 residues. V shed 2 bases, J shed 6 bases, and the junction held 16 bases outside the gene matches. From germline, CDR1 is GTSNPN and CDR2 SVGIG (reference sequence). The CDR3 is CAWSKSISDRGVSEQYF. The CDR3 nucleotides are TGTGCCTGGAGTAAATCAATTTCGGACAGGGGGGTATCCGAGCAGTACTTC.

The chain joins TRBV27 to TRBJ2-7, with 9 bases that match TRBD1. The CDR3 runs 13 residues. The germline gives CDR1 MNHEY, CDR2 SMNVEV (reference sequence). V was clipped by 4 bases and J by 4 bases; unmatched bases: 2. CDR3 in DNA: TGTGCCAGCAGTTCGGGACAGGGATACGAGCAGTACTTC. This translates into CASSSGQGYEQYF.

This sequence joins TRBV4-1 and TRBJ2-6; no firm D call. This CDR3 is 19 amino acids long. The germline V gene encodes CDR1 MGHRA and CDR2 YSYEKL. V lost 1 base to trimming and J lost 0 bases, with 16 bases between them. DNA of the CDR3: TGCGCCAGCAGCCAAGCCCCTCGTCCCGGAATCTCTGGGGCCAACGTCCTGACTTTC. It yields the protein CASSQAPRPGISGANVLTF.

V gene TRBV6-5 combines with J gene TRBJ2-2; D ambiguous. The CDR3 has 15 residues. Germline CDR1 is MNHEY and CDR2 is SVGAGI. V lost 0 bases to trimming and J lost 1 base, with 6 bases between them. CDR3 DNA sequence: TGTGCCAGCAGTTACTCGAATGGGAACACCGGGGAGCTGTTTTTT. The encoded protein is CASSYSNGNTGELFF.

CDR3 loop: CAWKMDSGNQPQHF. In DNA form, the CDR3 reads TGTGCCTGGAAAATGGACAGTGGCAATCAGCCCCAGCATTTT. The gene calls are TRBV30 and TRBJ1-5; D may be TRBD1 (6 bases). This CDR3 contains 14 residues. Trimming shortened V by 4 bases and J by 2 bases, and 12 bases separated the two germline ends. In germline, CDR1 is GTSNPN, CDR2 SVGIG (reference sequence).